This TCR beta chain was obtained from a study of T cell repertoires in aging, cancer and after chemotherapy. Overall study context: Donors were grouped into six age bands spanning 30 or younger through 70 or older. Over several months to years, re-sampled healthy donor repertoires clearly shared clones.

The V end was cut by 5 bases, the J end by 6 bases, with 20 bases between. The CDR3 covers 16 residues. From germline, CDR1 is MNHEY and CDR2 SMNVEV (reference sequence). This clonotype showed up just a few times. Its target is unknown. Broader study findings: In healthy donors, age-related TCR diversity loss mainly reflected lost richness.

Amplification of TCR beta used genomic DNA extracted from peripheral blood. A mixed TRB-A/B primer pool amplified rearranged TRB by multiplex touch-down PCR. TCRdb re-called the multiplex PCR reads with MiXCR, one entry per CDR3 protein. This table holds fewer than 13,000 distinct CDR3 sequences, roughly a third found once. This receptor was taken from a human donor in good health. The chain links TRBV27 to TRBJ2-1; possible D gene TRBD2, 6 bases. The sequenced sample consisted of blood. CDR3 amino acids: CASSPRPPTSSNEQFF. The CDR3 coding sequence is TGTGCCAGCAGTCCCCGACCCCCCACTAGCTCCAATGAGCAGTTCTTC.